A selection of T cell receptor beta chains follows, all from one sample in a study of human T cells and chemical hapten exposure. TCRdb processed the RACE reads anew with MiXCR; each CDR3 protein has one entry. The table records some 82,000 distinct CDR3 sequences, approximately 7% of them present only once. The sample consisted of whole blood, taken in connection with sensitization to the hapten diphenylcyclopropenone (DPC). These receptors all stem from a woman between 25 and 40 years old with alopecia areata. Some clones in this sample may be carry-over from other donors' samples. Each CDR3 is given with its conserved first and last residue.

cdr3_aa: CASSAGPGGAGANVLTF
cdr3_length: 17
v_call: TRBV2
j_call: TRBJ2-6

cdr3_aa: CSATRGHNSPLHF
cdr3_length: 13
v_call: TRBV20-1
j_call: TRBJ1-6

cdr3_aa: CASSLQSGGNYNEQFF
cdr3_length: 16
v_call: TRBV5-1
j_call: TRBJ2-1

cdr3_aa: CAISESAGIAQGQPQHF
cdr3_length: 17
v_call: TRBV10-3
j_call: TRBJ1-5

cdr3_aa: CSVGGQLNTEAFF
cdr3_length: 13
v_call: TRBV29-1
j_call: TRBJ1-1

cdr3_aa: CASSLGGQGGTDTQYF
cdr3_length: 16
v_call: TRBV7-2
j_call: TRBJ2-3

cdr3_aa: CASRQGAYHEQYF
cdr3_length: 13
v_call: TRBV25-1
j_call: TRBJ2-7

cdr3_aa: CASSPPGVSQETQYF
cdr3_length: 15
v_call: TRBV14
j_call: TRBJ2-5

cdr3_aa: CASSEWDGGEETQYF
cdr3_length: 15
v_call: TRBV6-1
j_call: TRBJ2-5

cdr3_aa: CASIERGQPLSGANVLTF
cdr3_length: 18
v_call: TRBV27
j_call: TRBJ2-6

cdr3_aa: CASSQDWQNTEAFF
cdr3_length: 14
v_call: TRBV4-2
j_call: TRBJ1-1

cdr3_aa: CASGGGSNTEAFF
cdr3_length: 13
v_call: TRBV5-1
j_call: TRBJ1-1

cdr3_aa: CASSPGLAVPYEQYF
cdr3_length: 15
v_call: TRBV12-3/TRBV12-4
j_call: TRBJ2-7

cdr3_aa: CASSLSVDEQFF
cdr3_length: 12
v_call: TRBV27
j_call: TRBJ2-1

cdr3_aa: CSARVTGDFTDTQYF
cdr3_length: 15
v_call: TRBV20-1
j_call: TRBJ2-3

cdr3_aa: CSARVPFTFITFF
cdr3_length: 13
v_call: TRBV20-1
j_call: TRBJ1-1

cdr3_aa: CASSLTGGQGYTF
cdr3_length: 13
v_call: TRBV5-1
j_call: TRBJ1-2

cdr3_aa: CASSPPGSVGGHIYEQYF
cdr3_length: 18
v_call: TRBV12-3/TRBV12-4
j_call: TRBJ2-7

cdr3_aa: CASSSGLAGGTSSYEQYF
cdr3_length: 18
v_call: TRBV5-1
j_call: TRBJ2-7

cdr3_aa: CAWCRDVTSGNTIYF
cdr3_length: 15
v_call: TRBV30
j_call: TRBJ1-3

cdr3_aa: CASSHGQQNTEAFF
cdr3_length: 14
v_call: TRBV7-9
j_call: TRBJ1-1

cdr3_aa: CASSPSDRSSYEQYF
cdr3_length: 15
v_call: TRBV6-6
j_call: TRBJ2-7

cdr3_aa: CSARWGQETQYF
cdr3_length: 12
v_call: TRBV20-1
j_call: TRBJ2-5

cdr3_aa: CASSLESSGRQETQYF
cdr3_length: 16
v_call: TRBV27
j_call: TRBJ2-5

cdr3_aa: CASSYSYPLGAQYF
cdr3_length: 14
v_call: TRBV6-5
j_call: TRBJ2-5

cdr3_aa: CSVERNYGYTF
cdr3_length: 11
v_call: TRBV29-1
j_call: TRBJ1-2

cdr3_aa: CSVEPRGGGGYTF
cdr3_length: 13
v_call: TRBV29-1
j_call: TRBJ1-2

cdr3_aa: CASSTRDRDLQETQYF
cdr3_length: 16
v_call: TRBV14
j_call: TRBJ2-5

cdr3_aa: CSAGDRNTEAFF
cdr3_length: 12
v_call: TRBV20-1
j_call: TRBJ1-1

cdr3_aa: CSAERQGGYEQYF
cdr3_length: 13
v_call: TRBV29-1
j_call: TRBJ2-7

cdr3_aa: CSALNRQVYTEAFF
cdr3_length: 14
v_call: TRBV20-1
j_call: TRBJ1-1

cdr3_aa: CAWSRGVTGNTIYF
cdr3_length: 14
v_call: TRBV30
j_call: TRBJ1-3

cdr3_aa: CASSQGTGRETQYF
cdr3_length: 14
v_call: TRBV3-1
j_call: TRBJ2-5

cdr3_aa: CASTPGQTPADTQYF
cdr3_length: 15
v_call: TRBV2
j_call: TRBJ2-3

cdr3_aa: CASSPGRYNSPLHF
cdr3_length: 14
v_call: TRBV7-2
j_call: TRBJ1-6

cdr3_aa: CASSPQGAGSYGYTF
cdr3_length: 15
v_call: TRBV7-6
j_call: TRBJ1-2

cdr3_aa: CSARVWAGDETQYF
cdr3_length: 14
v_call: TRBV20-1
j_call: TRBJ2-5

cdr3_aa: CSVEVGAGGEQYF
cdr3_length: 13
v_call: TRBV29-1
j_call: TRBJ2-7

cdr3_aa: CASSTGGGGYTF
cdr3_length: 12
v_call: TRBV7-9
j_call: TRBJ1-2

cdr3_aa: CASSLGGNREAEQYF
cdr3_length: 15
v_call: TRBV7-3
j_call: TRBJ2-7

cdr3_aa: CASSFGGDREKLFF
cdr3_length: 14
v_call: TRBV12-3/TRBV12-4
j_call: TRBJ1-4

cdr3_aa: CASTVSWAGGQPQHF
cdr3_length: 15
v_call: TRBV6-2/TRBV6-3
j_call: TRBJ1-5

cdr3_aa: CASSPQTTNEKLFF
cdr3_length: 14
v_call: TRBV2
j_call: TRBJ1-4

cdr3_aa: CASSQGTSVETQYF
cdr3_length: 14
v_call: TRBV3-1
j_call: TRBJ2-5

cdr3_aa: CATCGGLSTDTQYF
cdr3_length: 14
v_call: TRBV6-1
j_call: TRBJ2-3

cdr3_aa: CASVGQPSGANVLTF
cdr3_length: 15
v_call: TRBV2
j_call: TRBJ2-6

cdr3_aa: CASNSTDLLTF
cdr3_length: 11
v_call: TRBV21-1
j_call: TRBJ2-6

cdr3_aa: CASGRQGNSEAFF
cdr3_length: 13
v_call: TRBV19
j_call: TRBJ1-1

cdr3_aa: CASTRDAWMATEAFF
cdr3_length: 15
v_call: TRBV2
j_call: TRBJ1-1

cdr3_aa: CASSGGELAGPPGSTDTQYF
cdr3_length: 20
v_call: TRBV7-2
j_call: TRBJ2-3

cdr3_aa: CSASRDRGNEQFF
cdr3_length: 13
v_call: TRBV20-1
j_call: TRBJ2-1